A single sample is the source of the 24 T cell receptor beta chains below, sequenced in a study of blood T cell repertoires in COVID-19. This table comes from immunoSEQ multiplex PCR, and its TCRdb copy is limited to in-frame clones, with some not included. The table includes 120,000 or so clones, 85% to 90% detected once. Sequencing was carried out using peripheral blood. All receptors come from a woman of 80 years or more with acute or convalescent COVID-19.

This clone was seen a single time. V and J are TRBV7-9 and TRBJ1-1; possibly TRBD1 for D (5 bases). V lost 2 bases to trimming and J lost 5 bases, with 21 bases between them. Germline V gene lookup returns CDR1 SEHNR and CDR2 FQNEAQ (reference sequence). This CDR3 is built from 17 residues. CDR3 nucleotides: TGTGCCAGCAGCTTACCCCTGGGTTTGGGGGGTGGGACTGAAGCTTTCTTT. Protein: CASSLPLGLGGGTEAFF.

The rearrangement uses TRBV4-2 and TRBJ2-4; D is perhaps TRBD1 (5 bases). This CDR3 spans 14 amino acids. Per the germline V gene, CDR1 is LGHNA and CDR2 is YNFKEQ. V lost 1 base to trimming and J lost 5 bases, with 9 bases between them. As DNA, the CDR3 is TGTGCCAGCAGCCAAGTGAGGACACAAAACATTCAGTACTTC. Translating gives CASSQVRTQNIQYF.

The V and J genes are TRBV24-1 and TRBJ1-2; D not certain. The CDR3 has 11 residues. The germline V gene encodes CDR1 KGHDR and CDR2 SFDVKD. The V end lost 11 bases, the J end lost 6 bases, and 12 bases lay between the germline ends. The DNA for the CDR3 is TGTGCCATCTCCGGGGATGATGGCTACACCTTC. Protein sequence: CAISGDDGYTF.

The chain is built from TRBV18 and TRBJ1-3; D remains unclear. Looked up from germline, CDR1 is KGHSH and CDR2 is LQKENI. The CDR3 length is 17 residues. Trimming pared 2 bases from V and 1 base from J, leaving 15 bases between. The CDR3 DNA reads TGTGCCAGCTCACCAATCACCTCAGGAGGGTCTGGAAACACCATATATTTT. Its protein is CASSPITSGGSGNTIYF.

CDR3 protein: CASSEPRGNYGYTF. The CDR3 coding sequence is TGTGCCAGCAGTGAACCCCGGGGGAACTATGGCTACACCTTC. The chain recombines TRBV6-1 with TRBJ1-2, with D possibly TRBD1 on 5 matching bases. The CDR3 sequence is 14 residues long. With 2 bases removed from V and 2 bases from J, the gap between germline ends came to 9 bases. Germline lookup yields CDR1 MNHNS and CDR2 SASEGT.

V usage is TRBV5-1 and J usage is TRBJ1-2, with D possibly being TRBD1 (6 bases). Trimming took 1 base from V and 0 from J, leaving 19 bases between them. CDR1 and CDR2 (germline): SGHRS, YFSETQ. There are 18 residues in the CDR3. Here the CDR3 reads CASSLTRSGTRSNYGYTF. The CDR3 bases are TGCGCCAGCAGCTTGACTCGATCCGGGACAAGATCTAACTATGGCTACACCTTC.

J is TRBJ2-3 and V is TRBV5-1, with D possibly matching TRBD1 (5 bases). CDR3 length: 13 residues. V was clipped by 4 bases and J by 7 bases, with 13 bases between them. Looked up from germline, CDR1 is SGHRS and CDR2 is YFSETQ. The CDR3 loop is CASSTPQAYTQYF. CDR3 sequence (DNA): TGCGCCAGCAGCACCCCACAGGCCTATACGCAGTATTTT.

This sequence joins TRBV6-5 and TRBJ1-5; TRBD1 agrees at 8 bases. With V trimmed by 6 bases and J by 4 bases, 8 bases remained unmatched. CDR1 is MNHEY, CDR2 SVGAGI, per germline. The CDR3 extends over 15 amino acids. The CDR3 reads CASRHGQGENQPQHF. In DNA, the CDR3 is TGTGCCAGCAGGCACGGACAGGGAGAAAATCAGCCCCAGCATTTT.

The rearrangement links TRBV10-3 to TRBJ2-7, with TRBD1 identical over 11 bases. The CDR3 length is 15 residues. V lost 10 bases to trimming and J lost 4 bases; unmatched junction nucleotides: 12. CDR1 and CDR2 (germline): ENHRY, SYGVKD. Written as DNA, the CDR3 is TGTGCCACCGGGACAGGGGGGCCCCAACATTACGAGCAGTACGTC. Residues: CATGTGGPQHYEQYV.

The gene calls are TRBV20-1 and TRBJ1-5; 9 bases agree with TRBD1. The CDR3 is 17 residues long. With 3 bases clipped from V and 0 bases from J, the junction kept 9 bases outside the gene matches. The germline V gene encodes CDR1 DFQATT and CDR2 SNEGSKA (reference sequence). Here the CDR3 DNA reads TGCAGTGCTAGTGGGCCACAGGGGGCCTATAGCAATCAGCCCCAGCATTTT. It is translated as CSASGPQGAYSNQPQHF.

This clone was recorded a few times. This chain connects TRBV6-1 to TRBJ2-7, with 8 bases matching TRBD1. Germline V gene lookup returns CDR1 MNHNS and CDR2 SASEGT. V gave up 1 base and J gave up 5 bases; unmatched junction bases: 4. The CDR3 is 14 amino acids. The CDR3 DNA is TGTGCCAGCAGTGAAGTGGCAGGGGGCCACGAGCAGTACGTC. This codes for CASSEVAGGHEQYV.

The chain has TRBV5-1 and TRBJ1-2, with D uncertain. Germline V CDR1 and CDR2: SGHRS, YFSETQ. V shed 0 bases and J shed 4 bases, with 13 bases lying between them. The length of the CDR3 is 15 residues. This chain's CDR3 is CASSLVSRQSYGYTF. The CDR3 nucleotides are TGCGCCAGCAGCTTGGTGTCTAGGCAGTCCTATGGCTACACCTTC.

The rearrangement joins TRBV4-3 to TRBJ2-5, with 10 nucleotides matching TRBD2. The CDR3 covers 14 residues. Trimming cost V 1 base and J 10 bases; bases outside gene matches: 6. Germline V gives CDR1 LGHNA, CDR2 YSLEER. The CDR3: CASSQGLAGGGQYF. CDR3 nucleotide sequence: TGCGCCAGCAGCCAAGGACTAGCGGGTGGGGGCCAGTACTTC.

V and J are TRBV5-1 and TRBJ1-3, with D unresolved. This CDR3 has 15 amino acids. V lost 0 bases and J 0 bases, leaving 7 bases between the germline ends. CDR1 is SGHRS and CDR2 is YFSETQ in the germline V gene. Here the CDR3 DNA reads TGCGCCAGCAGCTTGGAACTGAGCTCTGGAAACACCATATATTTT. It encodes CASSLELSSGNTIYF. Full variable domain (outside the CDR3, taken from reference TRBV5-1 and TRBJ1-3): KAGVTQTPRYLIKTRGQQVTLSCSPISGHRSVSWYQQTPGQGLQFLFEYFSETQRNKGNFPGRFSGRQFSNSRSEMNVSTLELGDSALYLCASSLELSSGNTIYFGEGSWLTVV.

V gene TRBV5-1 combines with J gene TRBJ1-5; 7 bases agree with TRBD1. Germline trimming cut 5 bases from V and 5 bases from J; bases unmatched to any gene: 10. This CDR3 region has 15 residues. In germline, CDR1 is SGHRS, CDR2 YFSETQ. CDR3 DNA sequence: TGCGCCAGCAGAGTAGACAGGGAATATTATCAGCCCCAGCATTTT. Translated, it gives CASRVDREYYQPQHF.

This chain uses TRBV4-1 with TRBJ1-5, with 7 nucleotides matching TRBD1. V lost 5 bases and J lost 0; bases outside the gene matches: 13. This CDR3 is 18 amino acids long. The germline V gene has CDR1 MGHRA and CDR2 YSYEKL. CDR3 DNA sequence: TGCGCCAGCAGCTCCGGGACAGCCAGCCGCTATAGCAATCAGCCCCAGCATTTT. Its protein is CASSSGTASRYSNQPQHF.

In DNA, the CDR3 is TGCGCCAGCAGCCCTGACAGGGCCTATGGCTACACCTTC. Translation: CASSPDRAYGYTF. This rearrangement joins TRBV5-1 to TRBJ1-2; 7 bases map to TRBD1. Trimming took 4 bases from V and 4 from J; bases not matched to a gene: 4. CDR1 is SGHRS and CDR2 is YFSETQ in the germline V gene. There are 13 residues in the CDR3.

CDR3 region: CASSPTGGADTQYF. The CDR3 nucleotides read TGTGCCAGCAGCCCCACAGGGGGCGCAGATACGCAGTATTTT. V and J are TRBV11-3 and TRBJ2-3; TRBD1 aligns across 9 bases. V lost 5 bases to trimming and J lost 4 bases; unmatched junction nucleotides: 4. This CDR3 comprises 14 residues. CDR1 is SGHNT and CDR2 is YENEEA in the germline V gene.

The V call is TRBV10-3, the J call TRBJ2-1; D is uncertain. Trimming took 3 bases from V and 0 from J, leaving 6 bases between them. This CDR3 has 14 residues. The germline CDR1 and CDR2 sequences are ENHRY and SYGVKD. CDR3: CAISDPSSYNEQFF. The CDR3 bases are TGTGCCATCAGTGACCCGAGCTCCTACAATGAGCAGTTCTTC.

The chain has TRBV19 and TRBJ1-4, with D possibly matching TRBD1 (6 bases). In germline, CDR1 is LNHDA, CDR2 SQIVND (reference sequence). This CDR3 comprises 14 residues. V lost 6 bases to trimming and J lost 3 bases, with 11 bases between them. DNA of the CDR3: TGTGCCAGTAGCCATGGGGGCTCTAATGAAAAACTGTTTTTT. Residues: CASSHGGSNEKLFF.

The genes are TRBV10-1 and TRBJ1-5; TRBD1 aligns across 7 bases. This CDR3 comprises 13 residues. J gave up 5 bases and V 4 bases, and 2 bases lay outside the gene matches. CDR1 and CDR2 (germline): WNHNN, SYGVQD (reference sequence). As DNA, the CDR3 is TGCGCCAGCAGTGGACAGGGCTATCAGCCCCAGCATTTT. Its translation is CASSGQGYQPQHF.

To note about this clone: Different DNA sequences within this sample yield the same CDR3. The CDR3 DNA follows: TGTGCCACCAGCAGAGATAGGACAGACTATGGCTACACCTTC. This sequence encodes CATSRDRTDYGYTF. The chain uses TRBV15 and TRBJ1-2, with D possibly TRBD1 on 6 matching bases. The CDR3 has 14 amino acids. The germline gives CDR1 LNHNV, CDR2 YYDKDF (reference sequence). Trimming cost V 0 bases and J 3 bases, with 8 bases left between them.

Comment on this clone: The sample has other DNA sequences that encode this CDR3 too. V and J are TRBV9 and TRBJ1-2; the D gene is possibly TRBD1 (5 bases). The V end lost 1 base, the J end lost 4 bases, and 8 bases lay between the germline ends. CDR3 length: 13 amino acids. Germline V gives CDR1 SGDLS, CDR2 YYNGEE. The CDR3 region has the DNA TGTGCCAGCAGCGTACAGGGTTCCTATGGCTACACCTTC. It yields the protein CASSVQGSYGYTF.

This clone appeared a few times. This rearrangement joins TRBV5-5 to TRBJ2-6, with D perhaps TRBD1 (6 bases). The V end was cut by 4 bases, the J end by 1 base, with 9 bases between. Per germline, CDR1 SGHKS and CDR2 YYEKEE (reference sequence). The CDR3 runs to 15 residues. The CDR3 DNA reads as TGTGCCAGCAGCCCTACAGGGTCTGGGGCCAACGTCCTGACTTTC. It translates to CASSPTGSGANVLTF.